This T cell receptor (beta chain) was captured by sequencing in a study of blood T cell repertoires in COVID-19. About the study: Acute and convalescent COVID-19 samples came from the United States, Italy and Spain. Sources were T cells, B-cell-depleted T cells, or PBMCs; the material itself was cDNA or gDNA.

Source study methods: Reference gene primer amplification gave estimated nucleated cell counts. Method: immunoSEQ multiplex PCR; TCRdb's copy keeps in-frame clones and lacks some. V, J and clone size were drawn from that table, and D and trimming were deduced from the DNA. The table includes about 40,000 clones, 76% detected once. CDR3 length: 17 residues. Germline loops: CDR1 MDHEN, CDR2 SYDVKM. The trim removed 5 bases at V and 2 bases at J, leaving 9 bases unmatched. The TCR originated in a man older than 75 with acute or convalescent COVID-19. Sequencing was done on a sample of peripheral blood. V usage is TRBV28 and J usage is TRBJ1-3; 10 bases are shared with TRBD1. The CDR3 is CASSPGQGLMAGNTIYF. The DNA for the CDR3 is TGTGCCAGCAGTCCGGGACAGGGGTTAATGGCTGGAAACACCATATATTTT.